Listed here is a single T cell receptor beta chain. Produced via immunoSEQ multiplex PCR; TCRdb's table is partial and in-frame only. Of about 2.4 million clones in the sample, approximately 93% were seen once. The sample is drawn from a study of shared clonotypes between healthy human individuals. Germline CDR1 reads LNHDA; CDR2 reads SQIVND (reference sequence). The CDR3 contains 14 residues. V lost 5 bases to trimming and J lost 6 bases, with 17 bases between them. The V gene is TRBV19, the J gene TRBJ2-7; possibly TRBD2 for D (5 bases). The sequenced material came from naive CD4+ T cells from PBMCs. Documented subset: CD45RA+ positively selected. The receptor was isolated from a young man in good health. Some clones in this sample may be carry-over from other donors' samples. As DNA, the CDR3 is TGTGCCAGTAGTGTCGGACGAGGCGAGGGCGAGCAGTACTTC. This sequence encodes CASSVGRGEGEQYF.